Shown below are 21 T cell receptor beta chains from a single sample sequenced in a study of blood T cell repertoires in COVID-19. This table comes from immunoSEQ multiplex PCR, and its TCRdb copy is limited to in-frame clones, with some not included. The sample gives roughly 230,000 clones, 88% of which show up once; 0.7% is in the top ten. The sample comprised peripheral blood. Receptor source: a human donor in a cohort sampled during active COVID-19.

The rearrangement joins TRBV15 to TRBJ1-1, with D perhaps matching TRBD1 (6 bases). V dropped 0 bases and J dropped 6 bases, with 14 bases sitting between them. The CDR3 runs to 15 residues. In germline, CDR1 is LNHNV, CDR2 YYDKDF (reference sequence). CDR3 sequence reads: CATSREGASRPEAFF. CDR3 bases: TGTGCCACCAGCAGAGAGGGGGCGTCTAGGCCTGAAGCTTTCTTT. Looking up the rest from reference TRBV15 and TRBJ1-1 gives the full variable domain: DAMVIQNPRYQVTQFGKPVTLSCSQTLNHNVMYWYQQKSSQAPKLLFHYYDKDFNNEADTPDNFQSRRPNTSFCFLDIRSPGLGDTAMYLCATSREGASRPEAFFGQGTRLTVV.

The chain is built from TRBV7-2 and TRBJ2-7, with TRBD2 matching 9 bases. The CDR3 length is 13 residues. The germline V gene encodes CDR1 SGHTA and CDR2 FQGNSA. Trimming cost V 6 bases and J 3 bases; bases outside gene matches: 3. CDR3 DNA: TGTGCCAGCAGTCTTAGCGGGAGCTACGAGCAGTACTTC. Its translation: CASSLSGSYEQYF.

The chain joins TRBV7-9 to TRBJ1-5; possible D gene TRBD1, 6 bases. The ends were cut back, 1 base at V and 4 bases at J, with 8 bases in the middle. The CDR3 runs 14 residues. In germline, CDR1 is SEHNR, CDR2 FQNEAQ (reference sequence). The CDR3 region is CASSLGTDNQPQHF. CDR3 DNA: TGTGCCAGCAGCTTAGGGACAGATAATCAGCCCCAGCATTTT.

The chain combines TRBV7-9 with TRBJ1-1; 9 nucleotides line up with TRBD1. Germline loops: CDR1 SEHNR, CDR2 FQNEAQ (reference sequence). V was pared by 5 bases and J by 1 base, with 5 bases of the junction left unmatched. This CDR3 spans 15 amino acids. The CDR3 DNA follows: TGTGCCAGCAGCCTAGGGACAGGGTGGAACACTGAAGCTTTCTTT. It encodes CASSLGTGWNTEAFF. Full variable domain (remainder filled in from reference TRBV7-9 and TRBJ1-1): DTGVSQNPRHKITKRGQNVTFRCDPISEHNRLYWYRQTLGQGPEFLTYFQNEAQLEKSRLLSDRFSAERPKGSFSTLEIQRTEQGDSAMYLCASSLGTGWNTEAFFGQGTRLTVV.

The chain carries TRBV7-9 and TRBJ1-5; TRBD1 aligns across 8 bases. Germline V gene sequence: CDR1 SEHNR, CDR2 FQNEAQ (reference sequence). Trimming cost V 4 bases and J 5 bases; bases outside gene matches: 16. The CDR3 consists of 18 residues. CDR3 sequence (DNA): TGTGCCAGCAGCTATGGGACAGGAGGGGCACCGAGGTATCAGCCCCAGCATTTT. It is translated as CASSYGTGGAPRYQPQHF.

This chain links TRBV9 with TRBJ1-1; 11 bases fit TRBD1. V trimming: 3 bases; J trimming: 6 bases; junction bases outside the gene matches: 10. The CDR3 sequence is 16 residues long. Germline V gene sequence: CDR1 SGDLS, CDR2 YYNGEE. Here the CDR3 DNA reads TGTGCCAGCAGCGAGGGACAGGGGGGGAGAGGGCCTGAAGCTTTCTTT. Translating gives CASSEGQGGRGPEAFF.

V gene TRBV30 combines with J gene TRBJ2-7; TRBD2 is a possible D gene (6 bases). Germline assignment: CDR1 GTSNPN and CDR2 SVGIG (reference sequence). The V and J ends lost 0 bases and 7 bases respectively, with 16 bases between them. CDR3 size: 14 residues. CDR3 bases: TGTGCCTGGAGTGTACTCGGAGGTGGGGGGGAGCAGTACTTC. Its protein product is CAWSVLGGGGEQYF.

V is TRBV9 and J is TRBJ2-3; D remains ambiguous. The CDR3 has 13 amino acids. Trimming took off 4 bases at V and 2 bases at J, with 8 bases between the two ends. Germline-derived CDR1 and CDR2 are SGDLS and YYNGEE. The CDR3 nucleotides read TGTGCCAGCAGCTTAACACCCACAGATACGCAGTATTTT. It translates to CASSLTPTDTQYF.

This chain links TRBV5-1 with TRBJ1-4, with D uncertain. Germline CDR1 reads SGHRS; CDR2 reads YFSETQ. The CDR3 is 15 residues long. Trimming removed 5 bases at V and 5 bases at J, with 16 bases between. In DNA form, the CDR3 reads TGCGCCAGCAGGTTAACCAGTTGGGAGAATGAAAAACTGTTTTTT. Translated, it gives CASRLTSWENEKLFF.

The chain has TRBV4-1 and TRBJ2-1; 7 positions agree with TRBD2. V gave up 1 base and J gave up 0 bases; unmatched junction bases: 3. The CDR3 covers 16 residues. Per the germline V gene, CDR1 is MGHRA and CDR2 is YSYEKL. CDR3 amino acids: CASSQALAVSYNEQFF. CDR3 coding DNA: TGCGCCAGCAGCCAAGCGCTAGCGGTCTCCTACAATGAGCAGTTCTTC.

The CDR3: CAWSYSWGDNEKLFF. For the CDR3, the DNA is TGTGCCTGGAGTTACTCTTGGGGGGATAATGAAAAACTGTTTTTT. The chain has TRBV30 and TRBJ1-4; D may be TRBD1 (5 bases). Germline V CDR1 and CDR2: GTSNPN, SVGIG (reference sequence). Trimming removed 2 bases from V and 4 bases from J, with 14 bases in between. There are 15 residues in the CDR3.

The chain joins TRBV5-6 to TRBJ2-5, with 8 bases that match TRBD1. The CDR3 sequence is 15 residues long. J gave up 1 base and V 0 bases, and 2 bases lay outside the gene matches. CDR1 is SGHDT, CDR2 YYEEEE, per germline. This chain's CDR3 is CASSLGQGRQETQYF. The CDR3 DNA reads TGTGCCAGCAGCTTGGGACAGGGGCGCCAAGAGACCCAGTACTTC.

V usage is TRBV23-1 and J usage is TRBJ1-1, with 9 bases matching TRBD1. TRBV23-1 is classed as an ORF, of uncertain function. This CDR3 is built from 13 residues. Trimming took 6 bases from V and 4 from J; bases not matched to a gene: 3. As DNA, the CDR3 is TGCGCCAGCAGCAGACAGGGGGGCACTGAAGCTTTCTTT. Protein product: CASSRQGGTEAFF.

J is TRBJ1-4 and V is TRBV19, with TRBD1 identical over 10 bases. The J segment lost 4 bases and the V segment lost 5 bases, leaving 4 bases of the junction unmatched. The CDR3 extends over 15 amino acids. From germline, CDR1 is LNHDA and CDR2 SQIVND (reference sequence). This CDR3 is CASSEGQGINEKLFF. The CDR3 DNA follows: TGTGCCAGTAGTGAGGGACAGGGGATTAATGAAAAACTGTTTTTT.

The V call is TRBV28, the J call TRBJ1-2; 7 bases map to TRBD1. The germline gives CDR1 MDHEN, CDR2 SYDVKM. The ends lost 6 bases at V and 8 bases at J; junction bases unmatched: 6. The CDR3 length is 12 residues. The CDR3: CASREGARGYTF. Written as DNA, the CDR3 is TGTGCCAGCAGAGAGGGGGCGCGGGGCTACACCTTC.

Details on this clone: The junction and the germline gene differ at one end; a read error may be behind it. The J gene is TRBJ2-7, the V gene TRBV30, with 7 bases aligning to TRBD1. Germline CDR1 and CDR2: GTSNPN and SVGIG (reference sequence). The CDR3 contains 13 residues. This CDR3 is CASGTEASSEQYF. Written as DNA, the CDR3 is TGTGCCTCCGGGACAGAAGCATCCTCCGAGCAGTACTTC.

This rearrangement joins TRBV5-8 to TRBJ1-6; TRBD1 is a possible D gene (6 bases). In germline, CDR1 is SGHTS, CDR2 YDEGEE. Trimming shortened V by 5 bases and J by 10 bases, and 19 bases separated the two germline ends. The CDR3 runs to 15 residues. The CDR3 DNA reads TGTGCCAGCAGTTCCTTGGGGAGGGGGAAGTCACCCCTCCACTTT. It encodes CASSSLGRGKSPLHF. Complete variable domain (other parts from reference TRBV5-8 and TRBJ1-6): EAGVTQSPTHLIKTRGQQATLRCSPISGHTSVYWYQQALGLGLQFLLWYDEGEERNRGNFPPRFSGRQFPNYSSELNVNALELEDSALYLCASSSLGRGKSPLHFGNGTRLTVT.

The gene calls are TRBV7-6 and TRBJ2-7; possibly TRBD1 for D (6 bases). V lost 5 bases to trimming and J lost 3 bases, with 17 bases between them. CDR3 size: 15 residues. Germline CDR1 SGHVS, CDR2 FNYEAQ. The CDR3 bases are TGTGCCAGCAGCCTGGCACAGGGATGGAACTACGAGCAGTACTTC. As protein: CASSLAQGWNYEQYF.

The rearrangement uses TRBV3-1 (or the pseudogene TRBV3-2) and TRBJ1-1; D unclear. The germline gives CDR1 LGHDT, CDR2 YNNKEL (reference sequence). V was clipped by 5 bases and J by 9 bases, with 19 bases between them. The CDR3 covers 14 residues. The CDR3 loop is CASSTGSTQLKAFF. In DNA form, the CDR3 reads TGTGCCAGCAGCACGGGTTCCACCCAACTTAAAGCTTTCTTT.

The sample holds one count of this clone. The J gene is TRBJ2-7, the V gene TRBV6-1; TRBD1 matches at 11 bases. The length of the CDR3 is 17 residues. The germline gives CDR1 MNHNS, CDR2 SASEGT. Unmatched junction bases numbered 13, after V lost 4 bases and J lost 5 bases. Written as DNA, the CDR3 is TGTGCCAGCAGTGTCGCCACAGGACAGGGGGCTTTCCACGAGCAGTACTTC. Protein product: CASSVATGQGAFHEQYF.

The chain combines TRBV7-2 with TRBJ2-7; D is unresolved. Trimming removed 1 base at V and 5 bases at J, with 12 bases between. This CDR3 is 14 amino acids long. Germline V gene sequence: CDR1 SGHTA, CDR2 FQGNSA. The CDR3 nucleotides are TGTGCCAGCAGCTTAGAAGTGACTCCTAACGAGCAGTACTTC. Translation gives CASSLEVTPNEQYF.